What follows are 12 T cell receptor beta chains derived from one specimen sequenced in a study of blood T cells in healthy people across ages (dated by TCRdb to between 2015 and 2016). Preparation of the library involved 5' RACE. Sequencing was carried out with an Illumina HiSeq 2500. A second roughly 7 to 11 cycle PCR used a sample-barcoded 5' primer and a J-beta primer mix. The public reads were quality trimmed at Q25 with fastp and then assembled into clones with MiXCR by TCRdb, keeping productive beta chains. Duplicate CDR3 protein sequences are folded into a single record with the most common DNA and genes. For this sample there are approximately 810,000 distinct CDR3 sequences; 29% appear just once. 15% to 20% of the sample lies in the top ten. The sequenced material came from blood. The receptors shown here come from a woman older than 75 in good health.

This clonotype was detected only a few times. V usage is TRBV30 and J usage is TRBJ2-7; D is unresolved. Trimming removed 3 bases at V and 2 bases at J, with 11 bases between. CDR1 and CDR2 from the germline V gene are GTSNPN and SVGIG (reference sequence). The CDR3 has 13 residues. Here the CDR3 DNA reads TGTGCCTGGAGGGGTTCACATCCCTACGAGCAGTACTTC. Protein: CAWRGSHPYEQYF. The full variable domain, in which reference TRBV30 and TRBJ2-7 provide the parts outside the CDR3, is SQTIHQWPATLVQPVGSPLSLECTVEGTSNPNLYWYRQAAGRGLQLLFYSVGIGQISSEVPQNLSASRPQDRQFILSSKKLLLSDSGFYLCAWRGSHPYEQYFGPGTRLTVT.

There are many counts of this clonotype. The chain has TRBV18 and TRBJ2-1, with 10 bases lining up with TRBD2. Germline V lookup: CDR1 KGHSH, CDR2 LQKENI. CDR3 length equals 15 residues. V lost 3 bases to trimming and J lost 5 bases; unmatched junction nucleotides: 4. The CDR3 here is CASSPLSGGNNEQFF. In DNA, the CDR3 is TGTGCCAGCTCACCCCTTAGCGGGGGGAACAATGAGCAGTTCTTC. Drawing the rest from reference TRBV18 and TRBJ2-1, the complete variable domain is NAGVMQNPRHLVRRRGQEARLRCSPMKGHSHVYWYRQLPEEGLKFMVYLQKENIIDESGMPKERFSAEFPKEGPSILRIQQVVRGDSAAYFCASSPLSGGNNEQFFGPGTRLTVL.

This clonotype showed up many times. The gene calls are TRBV10-2 and TRBJ2-5, with 8 bases fitting TRBD2. The CDR3 sequence is 13 residues long. CDR1 WSHSY and CDR2 SAAADI come from the germline V gene. V gave up 4 bases and J gave up 5 bases; unmatched junction bases: 3. The CDR3 protein is CASSAGRGETQYF. In DNA, the CDR3 is TGCGCCAGCAGTGCCGGGAGGGGGGAGACCCAGTACTTC.

With respect to this clonotype: It may be a read error: a sequence one base away is much more abundant. CDR3 amino acids: CASDSDTNGQFF. The DNA of the CDR3 is TGTGCCAGCGACTCGGATACAAATGGGCAGTTCTTC. V is TRBV7-2 and J is TRBJ2-1; D not certain. This CDR3 spans 12 amino acids. Germline V lookup: CDR1 SGHTA, CDR2 FQGNSA.

This clonotype showed up just a few times. The gene calls are TRBV5-5 and TRBJ1-3; no clear D. V lost 1 base and J 8 bases, leaving 10 bases between the germline ends. CDR3 length: 13 residues. Germline CDR1 SGHKS, CDR2 YYEKEE (reference sequence). CDR3 in amino acids: CASSLHADDTIYF. CDR3 bases: TGTGCCAGCAGCTTGCACGCGGATGACACCATATATTTT.

There are many counts of this clonotype. The chain has TRBV6-6 and TRBJ2-5, with D maybe TRBD2 (7 bases). This CDR3 is 14 amino acids long. The germline V gene encodes CDR1 MNHNY and CDR2 SVGAGI (reference sequence). The V gene lost 2 bases and the J gene lost 5 bases, with 12 bases spanning the gap. The CDR3 DNA reads as TGTGCCAGCAGTTACGCCGGGGGGCCGGAGACCCAGTACTTC. Translating gives CASSYAGGPETQYF.

This clonotype occurred a few times. The gene calls are TRBV20-1 and TRBJ1-1; 7 bases are shared with TRBD1. There are 14 residues in the CDR3. V lost 0 bases and J lost 11; bases outside the gene matches: 12. Germline V gene lookup returns CDR1 DFQATT and CDR2 SNEGSKA (reference sequence). In DNA form, the CDR3 reads TGCAGTGCTAGAGATCGGCCCAGGGGGTCAATGGCTTTCTTT. Protein product: CSARDRPRGSMAFF.

This clonotype was recorded many times. V usage is TRBV5-1 and J usage is TRBJ2-7; 12 bases align to TRBD2. The junction had 11 bases not matched to a gene; V was cut back by 4 bases and J by 3 bases. Germline V lookup: CDR1 SGHRS, CDR2 YFSETQ. This CDR3 is 17 amino acids long. The CDR3 sequence is CASSMDRLAGAFYEQYF. As DNA, the CDR3 is TGCGCCAGCAGCATGGATCGACTAGCGGGGGCCTTCTACGAGCAGTACTTC.

The rearrangement links TRBV24-1 to TRBJ1-5, with D unresolved. The V gene's germline CDR1 is KGHDR and CDR2 SFDVKD. V lost 5 bases to trimming and J lost 10 bases, with 11 bases between them. There are 12 residues in the CDR3. The CDR3 region has the DNA TGTGCCACCAGTGCCGGAGGCCCCCCCCAGCATTTT. Encoded protein: CATSAGGPPQHF.

The V call is TRBV12-3 or TRBV12-4, the J call TRBJ1-1; D is undetermined. The CDR3 is 13 amino acids. Trimming took off 6 bases at V and 1 base at J, with 9 bases between the two ends. CDR3 amino acids: CASRPPQNTEAFF. The CDR3 region has the DNA TGTGCCAGCAGACCCCCTCAGAACACTGAAGCTTTCTTT.

Notes on this clonotype: The missing conserved phenylalanine or tryptophan at the end of this CDR3 makes a read error likely. The chain couples TRBV20-1 to TRBJ2-1; 12 bases match TRBD2. The J segment lost 6 bases and the V segment lost 6 bases, leaving 3 bases of the junction unmatched. From germline, CDR1 is DFQATT and CDR2 SNEGSKA (reference sequence). The CDR3 spans 13 residues. The CDR3 coding sequence is TGCAGTGCCAAGGGACTAGCGGGCAATGAGCAGTTCTCC. It is translated as CSAKGLAGNEQFS.

J is TRBJ1-6 and V is TRBV10-2; D is ambiguous. The germline gives CDR1 WSHSY, CDR2 SAAADI. The CDR3 consists of 14 residues. The germline V and J ends were trimmed by 3 bases and 9 bases, with 12 bases remaining between them. CDR3 residues: CASSEAEGTSPLHF. The CDR3 nucleotides are TGCGCCAGCAGTGAAGCGGAGGGCACTTCACCCCTCCACTTT.